These T cell receptor beta chains were read from a single sample in a study of T-cell memory formation after mild COVID-19. MiXCR was run by TCRdb on the 5' RACE reads, yielding one entry per CDR3 protein. The table lists 200,000 to 250,000 distinct CDR3 sequences, more than 8% of them singletons, with roughly 3.5% in the top ten. Input material: PBMCs or a T cell subset sorted from them (not recorded which). Source of these receptors: a man between 18 and 35 years old who had mild COVID-19 (a few samples of this study predate the infection). Cell type and time point are not known. Each CDR3 is given with its conserved first and last residue. A D gene is named only where the DNA matches it firmly. Clone size is stated in some rows and not others, as once, few, many or a class when expanded.

D gene	V gene	J gene	clone size	CDR3 DNA	CDR3 protein
.	TRBV4-2	TRBJ2-3	few	TGTGCCAGCAGCCAAGGGACAGAATATTTAGATACGCAGTATTTT	CASSQGTEYLDTQYF
.	TRBV7-9	TRBJ1-6	.	TGTGCCAGCAGCTTAACGGGAGAGGCACCCCTCCACTTT	CASSLTGEAPLHF
TRBD1	TRBV5-4	TRBJ2-4	.	TGTGCCAGCAGCCATCAGTACAGGGGTAAAAACATTCAGTACTTC	CASSHQYRGKNIQYF
TRBD2	TRBV4-3	TRBJ2-2	.	TGCGCCAGCAGCCAAGAACCGGGACTACGATCGGGCGGGGAGCTGTTTTTT	CASSQEPGLRSGGELFF
.	TRBV5-5	TRBJ2-5	.	TGTGCCAGCAGCTCAATCACAGGGTGGGAGACCCAGTACTTC	CASSSITGWETQYF
TRBD1	TRBV7-9	TRBJ2-7	.	TGTGCCAGCAGCCCTACGGGACAGAGCCTAGAGGAGCAGTACTTC	CASSPTGQSLEEQYF
.	TRBV29-1	TRBJ2-3	few	TGCAGCGTTGAAGGGGGAGATACGCAGTATTTT	CSVEGGDTQYF
.	TRBV3-1	TRBJ2-2	many	TGTGCCAGCAGCCGATCGCGAGGAGGTGGCACCGGGGAGCTGTTTTTT	CASSRSRGGGTGELFF
.	TRBV7-8	TRBJ1-6	few	TGTGCCAGCAGCCAGAGGTCGGGGTCGTATAATTCACCCCTCCACTTT	CASSQRSGSYNSPLHF
.	TRBV7-3	TRBJ1-2	few	TGTGCCAGCAGCCCGGGGGGAGGGAACTATGGCTACACCTTC	CASSPGGGNYGYTF
.	TRBV24-1	TRBJ2-1	.	TGTGCCACCAGTGATTTTTCACTAGACTACAATGAGCAGTTCTTC	CATSDFSLDYNEQFF
.	TRBV10-2	TRBJ2-5	.	TGCGCCAGCAGCGCCGGGACTCCTGAGACCCAGTACTTC	CASSAGTPETQYF
TRBD1	TRBV5-1	TRBJ2-3	.	TGCGCCAGCAGCTTGGCAGGACAGGGGGCTGCAGATACGCAGTATTTT	CASSLAGQGAADTQYF
.	TRBV4-3	TRBJ2-3	few	TGCGCCAGCAGCCCACCCCCAGCTGGTCCCGATACGCAGTATTTT	CASSPPPAGPDTQYF